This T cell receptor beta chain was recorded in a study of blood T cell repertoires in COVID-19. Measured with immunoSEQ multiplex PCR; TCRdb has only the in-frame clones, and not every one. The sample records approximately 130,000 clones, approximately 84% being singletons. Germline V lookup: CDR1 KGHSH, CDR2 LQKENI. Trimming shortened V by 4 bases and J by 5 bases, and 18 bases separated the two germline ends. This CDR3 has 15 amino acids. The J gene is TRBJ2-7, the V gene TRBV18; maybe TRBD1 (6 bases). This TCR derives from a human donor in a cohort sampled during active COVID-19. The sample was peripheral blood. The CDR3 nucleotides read TGTGCCAGCTCACGGATACAGGGCCCCCTCCACGAGCAGTACTTC. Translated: CASSRIQGPLHEQYF. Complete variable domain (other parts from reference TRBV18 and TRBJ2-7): NAGVMQNPRHLVRRRGQEARLRCSPMKGHSHVYWYRQLPEEGLKFMVYLQKENIIDESGMPKERFSAEFPKEGPSILRIQQVVRGDSAAYFCASSRIQGPLHEQYFGPGTRLTVT.